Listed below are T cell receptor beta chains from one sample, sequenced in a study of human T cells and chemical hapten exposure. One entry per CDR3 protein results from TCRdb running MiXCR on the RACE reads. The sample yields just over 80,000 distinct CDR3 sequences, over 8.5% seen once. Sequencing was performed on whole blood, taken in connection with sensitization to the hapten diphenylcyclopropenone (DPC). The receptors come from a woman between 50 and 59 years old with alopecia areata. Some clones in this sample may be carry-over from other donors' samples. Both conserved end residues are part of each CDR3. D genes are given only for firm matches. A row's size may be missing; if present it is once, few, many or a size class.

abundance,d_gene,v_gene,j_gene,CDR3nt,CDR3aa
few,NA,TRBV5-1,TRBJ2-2,TGCGCCAGCAGCTTATCAGCGGCGAACACCGGGGAGCTGTTTTTT,CASSLSAANTGELFF
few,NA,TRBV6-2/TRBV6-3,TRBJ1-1,TGTGCCAGCAGTTACCTCAGGACTCCAGCTTTCTTT,CASSYLRTPAFF
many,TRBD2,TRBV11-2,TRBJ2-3,TGTGCCAGCAGCTTAGGGGTCCTGGCTAGCGGGAGCGCAGATACGCAGTATTTT,CASSLGVLASGSADTQYF
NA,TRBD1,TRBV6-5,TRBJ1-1,TGTGCCAGCAGTTACGACAGGGGGTCTGAAGCTTTCTTT,CASSYDRGSEAFF
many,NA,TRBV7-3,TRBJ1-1,TGTGCCAGCAGCTTAAGCCCCAGGGGTGATGAAGCTTTCTTT,CASSLSPRGDEAFF
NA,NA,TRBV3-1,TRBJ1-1,TGTGCCAGCAGCCAAGTTTTGAACACTGAAGCTTTCTTT,CASSQVLNTEAFF
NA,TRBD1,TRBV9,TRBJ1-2,TGTGCCAGCAGCGGGAGGGACAGGTACGATGGCTACACCTTC,CASSGRDRYDGYTF
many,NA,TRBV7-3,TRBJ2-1,TGTGCCAGCAGCTTAAGTGGCGGGGCCTACAATGAGCAGTTCTTC,CASSLSGGAYNEQFF
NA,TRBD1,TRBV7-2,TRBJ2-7,TGTGCCAGCAGCCGAAACAGGGGGGACTACGAGCAGTACTTC,CASSRNRGDYEQYF
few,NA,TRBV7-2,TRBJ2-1,TGTGCCAGCAGCGCTATGGGTTACAACAATGAGCAGTTCTTC,CASSAMGYNNEQFF
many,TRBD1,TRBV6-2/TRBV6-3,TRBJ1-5,TGTGCCAGCAGTACATCTACAGGGGGCAATCAGCCCCAGCATTTT,CASSTSTGGNQPQHF
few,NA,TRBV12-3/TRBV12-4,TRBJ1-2,TGTGCCAGCAGCCCCGGAGGGGGGGAGAGGGACTTC,CASSPGGGERDF
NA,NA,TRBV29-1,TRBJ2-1,TGCAGTGGGGCCCCAGGAAGCTCCTACAATGAGCAGTTCTTC,CSGAPGSSYNEQFF
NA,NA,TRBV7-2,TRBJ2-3,TGTGCCAGCAGCTCTCACAGGGAAGATACGCAGTATTTT,CASSSHREDTQYF
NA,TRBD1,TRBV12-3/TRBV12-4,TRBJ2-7,TGTGCCAGCAGCTCCGGGACAGCGGCCTACGAGCAGTACTTC,CASSSGTAAYEQYF
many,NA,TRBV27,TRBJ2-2,TGTGCCAGCAGTCGTGGGGGGGCGGGCACCGGGGAGCTGTTTTTT,CASSRGGAGTGELFF
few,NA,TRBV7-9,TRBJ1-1,TGTGCCAGCAGCTTAGAAGGTTTAGTAAAAGCTTTCTTT,CASSLEGLVKAFF
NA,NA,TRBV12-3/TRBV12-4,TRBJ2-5,TGTGCCAGCAGTTTAGATGGGGGGAGATCGGAGACCCAGTACTTC,CASSLDGGRSETQYF
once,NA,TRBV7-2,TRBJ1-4,TGTGCCAGCAGAACTAGTTTACAGTTAGGTGAAAAACTGTTTTTT,CASRTSLQLGEKLFF
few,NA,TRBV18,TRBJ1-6,TGTGCCAGCCCACGATTTAGCCGTTGGCGGACCGCCGGGCGCTATAATTCACCCCTCCACTTT,CASPRFSRWRTAGRYNSPLHF
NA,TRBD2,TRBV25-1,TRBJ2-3,TGTGCCAGCAGTGAAGTAGCGGGGGGGCAGGGAGATACGCAGTATTTT,CASSEVAGGQGDTQYF
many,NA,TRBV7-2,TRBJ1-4,TGTGCCAGCAGCCCCACTAATGAAAAACTGTTTTTT,CASSPTNEKLFF
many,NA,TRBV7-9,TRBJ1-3,TGTGCCAGCAGCTCACAGGTCAACTCTGGAAACACCATATATTTT,CASSSQVNSGNTIYF
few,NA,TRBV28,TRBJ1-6,TGTGCCAGCAGTTTAGATCAGGGTGCTAATTCACCCCTCCACTTT,CASSLDQGANSPLHF
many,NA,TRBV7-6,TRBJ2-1,TGTGCGAGCGGCACCTCCTCCTACAATGAGCAGTTCTTC,CASGTSSYNEQFF
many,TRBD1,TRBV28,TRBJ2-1,TGTGCCAGCAGTTTAGGGACAGTGGCTGAGCAGTTCTTC,CASSLGTVAEQFF
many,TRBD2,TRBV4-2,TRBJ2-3,TGTGCCAGCAGCCTACTAGCGGGGGGGCCTGATACGCAGTATTTT,CASSLLAGGPDTQYF
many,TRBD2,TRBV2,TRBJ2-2,TGTGCCAGCAAGGGACTAGCTACGACCGGGGAGCTGTTTTTT,CASKGLATTGELFF
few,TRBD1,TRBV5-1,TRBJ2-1,TGCGCCAGCAGCGAAACGACAGGGGGCGACGAGCAGTTCTTC,CASSETTGGDEQFF
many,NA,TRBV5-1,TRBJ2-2,TGCGCCAGCGAGAACGGGAACACCGGGGAGCTGTTTTTT,CASENGNTGELFF
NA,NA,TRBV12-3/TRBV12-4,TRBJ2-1,TGTGCCAGCAGTTTGGGGCAAGGCTCCTACAATGAGCAGTTCTTC,CASSLGQGSYNEQFF
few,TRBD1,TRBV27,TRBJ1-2,TGTGCCAGCAGCCCGGACAGGGGGAATGGCTACACCTTC,CASSPDRGNGYTF
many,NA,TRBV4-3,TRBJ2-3,TGCGCCAGCAGCCTTCGACAGGGCACAGATACGCAGTATTTT,CASSLRQGTDTQYF
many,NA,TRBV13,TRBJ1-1,TGTGCCAGCAGCTTAGAAATGCGGATCGGGACTGAAGCTTTCTTT,CASSLEMRIGTEAFF
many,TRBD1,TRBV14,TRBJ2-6,TGTGCCAGCAGCCAAGCGACAGGGGGTTGGAATGGGGCCAACGTCCTGACTTTC,CASSQATGGWNGANVLTF
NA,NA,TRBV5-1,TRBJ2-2,TGCGCCAGCAGCGTGACCGGGGAGAGGGCGAACACCGGGGAGCTGTTTTTT,CASSVTGERANTGELFF
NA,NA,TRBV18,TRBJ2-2,TGTGCCAGCTCAACAGGGAACACCGGGGAGCTGTTTTTT,CASSTGNTGELFF
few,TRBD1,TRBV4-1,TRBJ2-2,TGCGCCAGCAGCCAAGATAACAGGGGGCACCGGGAGCTGTTTTTT,CASSQDNRGHRELFF
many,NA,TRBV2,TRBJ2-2,TGTGCCAGCAGCGACTCCACTACCCCGACGGCCTCGAACACCGGGGAGCTGTTTTTT,CASSDSTTPTASNTGELFF
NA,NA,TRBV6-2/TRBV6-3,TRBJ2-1,TGTGCCAGCATCCCTCCTGAATGGGCCTCCTACAATGAGCAGTTCTTC,CASIPPEWASYNEQFF
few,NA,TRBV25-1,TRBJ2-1,TGTGCCAGCAGTGTCCTCGACTACAATGAGCAGTTCTTC,CASSVLDYNEQFF
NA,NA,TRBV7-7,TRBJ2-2,TGTGCTAGCAGCCGTCATACAGGGTTTCGGGGGGAGCTGTTTTTT,CASSRHTGFRGELFF
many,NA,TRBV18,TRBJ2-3,TGTGCCAGCTCACCGGACACCTACGCAGATACGCAGTATTTT,CASSPDTYADTQYF
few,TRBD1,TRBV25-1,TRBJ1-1,TGTGCCAGCAGTGATGTGACAGGGGCAGTGGCCGAAGCTTTCTTT,CASSDVTGAVAEAFF
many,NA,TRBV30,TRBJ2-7,TGTGCCTGGAGTGTGTCGTTAAGGGAAAGGGAGCAGTACTTC,CAWSVSLREREQYF
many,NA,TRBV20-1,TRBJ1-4,TGCAGTGCTAGAGGCCACCACTCAACTAATGAAAAACTGTTTTTT,CSARGHHSTNEKLFF
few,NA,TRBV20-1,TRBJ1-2,TGCAGTGCTAGAGCATTAGGCCAGGGAATCCGGTTCTCTGGCTACACCTTC,CSARALGQGIRFSGYTF
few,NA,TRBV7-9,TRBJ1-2,TGTGCCAGCAGCCAACCCCCCGGGACAAACTATGGCTACACCTTC,CASSQPPGTNYGYTF
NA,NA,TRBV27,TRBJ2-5,TGTGCCAGCAGTTTCGACGCGGAAGGAGAGACCCAGTACTTC,CASSFDAEGETQYF
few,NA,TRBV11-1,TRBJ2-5,TGTGCCAGCAGCAGACGGACAATGGAGACCCAGTACTTC,CASSRRTMETQYF
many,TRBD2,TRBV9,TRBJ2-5,TGTGCCAGCAGCGTAGCCGATGGGCTAGCGGGATTAGAGACCCAGTACTTC,CASSVADGLAGLETQYF
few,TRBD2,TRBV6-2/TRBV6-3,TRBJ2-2,TGTGCCAGCAGTTACGGACTAGCGGGGTACACCGGGGAGCTGTTTTTT,CASSYGLAGYTGELFF
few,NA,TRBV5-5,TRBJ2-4,TGTGCCAGCAGCTTGCATGAGCTAGCCAAAAACATTCAGTACTTC,CASSLHELAKNIQYF
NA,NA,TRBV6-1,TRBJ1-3,TGTGCCAGCAGCAGGGGCAGGGGTGGTGGAAACACCATATATTTT,CASSRGRGGGNTIYF
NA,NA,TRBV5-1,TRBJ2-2,TGCGCCAGCAGCTTACGGCTTACCGGGGAGCTGTTTTTT,CASSLRLTGELFF
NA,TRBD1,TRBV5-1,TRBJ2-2,TGCGCCAGCAGCTTACTGGGACAGAGCACCGGGGAGCTGTTTTTT,CASSLLGQSTGELFF
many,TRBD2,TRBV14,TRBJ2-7,TGTGCCAGCAGCCACAGCGGGAGTTACGAGCAGTACTTC,CASSHSGSYEQYF
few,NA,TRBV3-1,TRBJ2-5,TGTGCCAGCAGCCGTCTCCCAGCGGACCAGTACTTC,CASSRLPADQYF
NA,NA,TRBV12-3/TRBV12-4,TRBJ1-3,TGTGCCAGCAGTCCCGTAGGAGGAAACACCATATATTTT,CASSPVGGNTIYF
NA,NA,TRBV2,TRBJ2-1,TGTGCCAGCAGTGGACAGAGCTCCTACAATGAGCAGTTCTTC,CASSGQSSYNEQFF